The 13 T cell receptor beta chains below were found in one sample sequenced in a study of blood T cell repertoires in COVID-19. Data came from immunoSEQ multiplex PCR; TCRdb stores just in-frame clones and leaves some out. There are about 170,000 clones in the sample; around nine tenths occur only once, and over 3.5% lies in the top ten. Material for sequencing was peripheral blood. The receptors originated from a young man with active or convalescent COVID-19.

The chain links TRBV5-6 to TRBJ2-7, with D perhaps TRBD2 (6 bases). The germline V gene has CDR1 SGHDT and CDR2 YYEEEE. The V and J ends lost 3 bases and 1 base respectively, with 20 bases between them. The CDR3 spans 17 residues. The CDR3 region has the DNA TGTGCCAGCAGCTCGACCCTCGGCGGGACGGAGTCCTACGAGCAGTACGTC. Translated: CASSSTLGGTESYEQYV.

The gene calls are TRBV28 and TRBJ2-7; D is perhaps TRBD1 (6 bases). The CDR3 has 13 amino acids. Germline V gene data show CDR1 as MDHEN and CDR2 as SYDVKM. Trimming stripped 3 bases from V and 5 bases from J, with 11 bases between. CDR3 amino acids: CASSFRGMNEQYV. The CDR3 region has the DNA TGTGCCAGCAGTTTTAGGGGGATGAACGAGCAGTACGTC.

CDR3 DNA sequence: TGTGCCACCAGCAGAGTCATCTACAATGAGCAGTTCTTC. This encodes CATSRVIYNEQFF. The chain couples TRBV15 to TRBJ2-1; no firm D call. V was pared by 1 base and J by 3 bases, with 4 bases between. The CDR3 has 13 residues. In germline, CDR1 is LNHNV, CDR2 YYDKDF (reference sequence).

V and J are TRBV5-1 and TRBJ1-1; D ambiguous. The CDR3 sequence is 14 residues long. Trimming stripped 5 bases from V and 1 base from J, with 12 bases between. Germline V CDR1 and CDR2: SGHRS, YFSETQ. This CDR3 reads CASRVRTGNTEAFF. DNA of the CDR3: TGCGCCAGCAGGGTTAGAACCGGGAACACTGAAGCTTTCTTT. The full variable domain, rest sourced from reference TRBV5-1 and TRBJ1-1, is KAGVTQTPRYLIKTRGQQVTLSCSPISGHRSVSWYQQTPGQGLQFLFEYFSETQRNKGNFPGRFSGRQFSNSRSEMNVSTLELGDSALYLCASRVRTGNTEAFFGQGTRLTVV.

Only one count was recorded for this clone. The rearrangement links TRBV7-3 to TRBJ2-3; no clear D. The CDR3 sequence is 13 residues long. CDR1 is SGHTA, CDR2 FQGTGA, per germline. V lost 10 bases, J lost 1 base, and 12 bases lay in between. The CDR3 bases are TGTGCCACCTCCCGAGTCGGCACAGATACGCAGTATTTT. Its translation: CATSRVGTDTQYF.

This clone was seen only once. The rearrangement joins TRBV7-9 to TRBJ1-1; D not certain. Germline-derived CDR1 and CDR2 are SEHNR and FQNEAQ (reference sequence). The CDR3 is 14 amino acids. The V end lost 5 bases, the J end lost 3 bases, and 13 bases lay between the germline ends. The chain's CDR3 is CASSAGRGDTEAFF. DNA for the CDR3: TGTGCCAGCAGCGCCGGACGGGGAGACACTGAAGCTTTCTTT.

The chain links TRBV28 to TRBJ1-6; TRBD1 matches at 10 bases. The junction had 14 bases not matched to a gene; V was cut back by 5 bases and J by 13 bases. The CDR3 spans 16 residues. The germline V gene has CDR1 MDHEN and CDR2 SYDVKM. The CDR3 sequence: CASSPPRDRGRKPLHF. CDR3 DNA: TGTGCCAGCAGTCCACCCAGGGACAGGGGCCGAAAGCCCCTCCACTTT. Variable domain in full (rest from reference TRBV28 and TRBJ1-6): DVKVTQSSRYLVKRTGEKVFLECVQDMDHENMFWYRQDPGLGLRLIYFSYDVKMKEKGDIPEGYSVSREKKERFSLILESASTNQTSMYLCASSPPRDRGRKPLHFGNGTRLTVT.

The genes are TRBV5-1 and TRBJ2-7, with TRBD2 as a possible D gene (6 bases). V shed 4 bases and J shed 6 bases, with 20 bases lying between them. This CDR3 region has 15 residues. Germline V gene data show CDR1 as SGHRS and CDR2 as YFSETQ. The CDR3 DNA follows: TGCGCCAGCAGCGGGGTGGGGGGACTTGACTTCGAGCAGTACTTC. As protein: CASSGVGGLDFEQYF.

This sequence joins TRBV25-1 and TRBJ1-1; D uncertain. V dropped 3 bases and J dropped 5 bases, with 13 bases sitting between them. CDR3 length equals 14 residues. CDR1 is MGHDK, CDR2 SYGVNS, per germline. CDR3 sequence (DNA): TGTGCCAGCAGTGATTGGACGGGATCGACTGAAGCTTTCTTT. It codes for CASSDWTGSTEAFF. Full variable domain (outside the CDR3, taken from reference TRBV25-1 and TRBJ1-1): EADIYQTPRYLVIGTGKKITLECSQTMGHDKMYWYQQDPGMELHLIHYSYGVNSTEKGDLSSESTVSRIRTEHFPLTLESARPSHTSQYLCASSDWTGSTEAFFGQGTRLTVV.

The rearrangement links TRBV6-5 to TRBJ1-2, with 8 bases fitting TRBD1. V was pared by 10 bases and J by 1 base, with 11 bases of the junction left unmatched. CDR3 length: 15 amino acids. Germline assignment: CDR1 MNHEY and CDR2 SVGAGI. Written as DNA, the CDR3 is TGTGCCACTGATTCCGGGACAGGCGTTAACTATGGCTACACCTTC. It specifies CATDSGTGVNYGYTF.

The rearrangement uses TRBV10-2 and TRBJ2-1; D gene ambiguous. The CDR3 sequence is 15 residues long. CDR1 is WSHSY, CDR2 SAAADI, per germline. The V gene lost 2 bases and the J gene lost 2 bases, with 10 bases spanning the gap. The CDR3 DNA follows: TGCGCCAGCAGTGAGCGCTCACCTACCTACAATGAGCAGTTCTTC. Protein: CASSERSPTYNEQFF.

This rearrangement joins TRBV5-6 to TRBJ1-2; D may be TRBD1 (5 bases). Trimming shortened V by 4 bases and J by 5 bases, and 21 bases separated the two germline ends. This CDR3 is 16 amino acids long. The V gene's germline CDR1 is SGHDT and CDR2 YYEEEE. The CDR3 loop reads CASSDDRDWGRYGYTF. The CDR3 bases are TGTGCCAGCAGCGACGACCGGGACTGGGGACGATATGGCTACACCTTC.

The chain employs TRBV25-1 and TRBJ1-2; the match to TRBD1 covers 7 bases. Germline CDR1 is MGHDK and CDR2 is SYGVNS. There are 13 residues in the CDR3. The V segment lost 9 bases and the J segment 2 bases; nucleotides outside the gene matches: 6. CDR3 DNA: TGTGCCAGTACTGGACAGGACAACTATGGCTACACCTTC. This translates into CASTGQDNYGYTF.